This entry lists 2 T cell receptor beta chains sequenced from one sample in a study of CD8+ T cells in alopecia areata. Treatment denoted: oral pan-JAK inhibitor, 5-10 mg twice daily. Extraction and reverse transcription of RNA yielded cDNA as the sequencing template. Assay: immunoSEQ multiplex PCR; the TCRdb copy retains only in-frame clones and omits some. The sample has under 250,000 clones; less than 75% are singletons. Material: CD4+ T cells sorted from blood, obtained at week 4, from a patient treated with tofacitinib. Receptors were obtained from a human donor with alopecia areata.

The chain combines TRBV6-5 with TRBJ1-1, with D tentatively TRBD1 (5 bases). The germline CDR1 and CDR2 sequences are MNHEY and SVGAGI. V was trimmed by 2 bases and J by 4 bases, leaving 8 bases between them. The CDR3 runs to 13 residues. The CDR3 reads CASSYGRATEAFF. In DNA, the CDR3 is TGTGCCAGCAGTTACGGCAGGGCCACTGAAGCTTTCTTT.

This clone was seen at least ten times. Within the sample, other DNA sequences also encode this same CDR3. The genes are TRBV18 and TRBJ2-5; 8 bases match TRBD1. CDR3 size: 15 residues. V was clipped by 0 bases and J by 1 base; unmatched bases: 1. CDR1 and CDR2 (germline): KGHSH, LQKENI. In DNA form, the CDR3 reads TGTGCCAGCTCACCACCGACAGGGGCCCAAGAGACCCAGTACTTC. It encodes CASSPPTGAQETQYF. Filled out from reference TRBV18 and TRBJ2-5, the complete variable domain reads NAGVMQNPRHLVRRRGQEARLRCSPMKGHSHVYWYRQLPEEGLKFMVYLQKENIIDESGMPKERFSAEFPKEGPSILRIQQVVRGDSAAYFCASSPPTGAQETQYFGPGTRLLVL.